The rows below give T cell receptor beta chains drawn from one sample of a study of shared clonotypes between healthy human individuals. TCRdb keeps only in-frame clones here, not all; method: immunoSEQ multiplex PCR. The repertoire has approximately 1.5 million clones, approximately 98.5% of them found once; the top ten carry about 0.34%. Sequenced: naive CD4+ T cells sorted from blood. The receptors shown here come from a man between 25 and 39 years old in good health. CDR3s include the opening cysteine and the closing phenylalanine or tryptophan. Each record gives: J gene, D gene, clone size, V gene, CDR3 DNA, CDR3 protein. A D gene is named only where the DNA matches it firmly. Not every row has a clone size; where given, it reads once, few, many or a size class.

TRBJ2-7 | NA | NA | TRBV25-1 | TGTGCCAGCAGTGAATTCAGGGGTCTGTACTTC | CASSEFRGLYF
TRBJ2-3 | TRBD2 | NA | TRBV5-1 | TGCGCCAGCAGCCTGGGAATAGCGGGAGGCGCAGATACGCAGTATTTT | CASSLGIAGGADTQYF
TRBJ2-7 | TRBD2 | NA | TRBV28 | TGTGCCAGCAGGTACCGACTAGCAGACTACGGGGAGCAGTACTTC | CASRYRLADYGEQYF
TRBJ2-5 | NA | NA | TRBV29-1 | TGCAGCGTTGGGGCCAGCTGGGGGGAGACCCAGTACTTC | CSVGASWGETQYF
TRBJ2-1 | NA | NA | TRBV15 | TGTGCCACGGCATGGGGGACTTACAATGAGCAGTTCTTC | CATAWGTYNEQFF
TRBJ1-1 | TRBD1 | NA | TRBV5-1 | TGCGCCAGCAGCCCCAGACAGGGGTCAGACACTGAAGCTTTCTTT | CASSPRQGSDTEAFF
TRBJ2-7 | TRBD1 | NA | TRBV5-6 | TGTGCCAGCAGCTTGGAACCCTGGGACAGGGGCTACGAGCAGTACTTC | CASSLEPWDRGYEQYF
TRBJ2-7 | TRBD2 | NA | TRBV11-2 | TGTGCCAGCAGCTTAATTAGCGGGAGGAATCACGAGCAGTACTTC | CASSLISGRNHEQYF
TRBJ2-1 | NA | NA | TRBV28 | TGTGCCAGCAGTTTCTCAGTATGGGGCAATGAGCAGTTCTTC | CASSFSVWGNEQFF
TRBJ2-7 | NA | NA | TRBV7-2 | TGTGCCAGCAGCTTTTTATCCTTGGGGGCCCTGTACTTC | CASSFLSLGALYF
TRBJ2-1 | NA | NA | TRBV28 | TGTGCCAGCATACCTGCCGGTGGGTACAATGAGCAGTTCTTC | CASIPAGGYNEQFF
TRBJ2-7 | NA | NA | TRBV29-1 | TGCAGCGTACAGGGTAAGGCCTACGAGCAGTACTTC | CSVQGKAYEQYF
TRBJ2-7 | TRBD2 | NA | TRBV6-5 | TGTGCCAGCAGTTCTTTCGGCGGGAGGGCCTACGAGCAGTACTTC | CASSSFGGRAYEQYF
TRBJ1-5 | NA | NA | TRBV12-1 | TGTGCCAGCAGCCCCTCGGGACAGCGGGATCATCGGCCCCAGCATTTT | CASSPSGQRDHRPQHF
TRBJ2-7 | NA | NA | TRBV5-1 | TGCGCCAGCAGCCTGCAGGGCACCCTCTCCGAGCAGTACTTC | CASSLQGTLSEQYF
TRBJ1-5 | NA | NA | TRBV28 | TGTGCCAGTGTCATTGGCCGGTATCAGCCCCAGCATTTT | CASVIGRYQPQHF
TRBJ2-1 | NA | NA | TRBV11-3 | TGTGCCAGCAGTAGCAGGGGAAATGAGCAGTTCTTC | CASSSRGNEQFF
TRBJ2-3 | NA | NA | TRBV18 | TGTGCCAGCTCACCACCGGGAGGGACAACTAGCACAGATACGCAGTATTTT | CASSPPGGTTSTDTQYF
TRBJ2-6 | NA | NA | TRBV9 | TGTGCCAGCAGCGTAAGCGGGGCCAACGTCCTGACTTTC | CASSVSGANVLTF
TRBJ1-1 | NA | NA | TRBV29-1 | TGCAGCGTTGGCCCGGCAGGGTCGTCGGAAGCTTTCTTT | CSVGPAGSSEAFF
TRBJ2-1 | NA | once | TRBV30 | TGTGCCTGGACCCGCGTAGGGCCCGTTACCATCAATGAGCAGTTCTTC | CAWTRVGPVTINEQFF
TRBJ2-5 | TRBD2 | NA | TRBV7-9 | TGTGCCAGCAGCCCGACTAGCGGGACAAAGACCCAGTACTTC | CASSPTSGTKTQYF